The clone carrying this T cell receptor beta chain has more than one count but fewer than ten. V was clipped by 4 bases and J by 6 bases, with 12 bases between them. CDR3 length: 13 residues. From germline, CDR1 is SNHLY and CDR2 FYNNEI. Authors' analysis steps: Amplification from reference gene primers served as the basis for estimated nucleated cell counts. The data were produced by immunoSEQ multiplex PCR, yet TCRdb's version contains in-frame clones alone and is incomplete. V and J calls and clone size are as listed in that table; D and trimming were resolved from the DNA. The sample comprises nearly 35,000 clones, 60% to 80% of which are singletons, and 7% to 8.5% rests with the top ten. The data were obtained in a study of blood T cell repertoires in COVID-19. Background on the study: Sites in the United States, Italy and Spain provided acute and convalescent COVID-19 samples. T cells, B-cell-depleted T cells, or PBMCs provided the cDNA or gDNA that served as material.

The specimen sequenced was peripheral blood. This sequence originates from a woman in her fifties or sixties with acute or convalescent COVID-19. V is TRBV2 and J is TRBJ1-1; D is unresolved. The CDR3 loop is CASSANREAEAFF. Written as DNA, the CDR3 is TGTGCCAGCAGTGCGAACCGGGAGGCTGAAGCTTTCTTT.